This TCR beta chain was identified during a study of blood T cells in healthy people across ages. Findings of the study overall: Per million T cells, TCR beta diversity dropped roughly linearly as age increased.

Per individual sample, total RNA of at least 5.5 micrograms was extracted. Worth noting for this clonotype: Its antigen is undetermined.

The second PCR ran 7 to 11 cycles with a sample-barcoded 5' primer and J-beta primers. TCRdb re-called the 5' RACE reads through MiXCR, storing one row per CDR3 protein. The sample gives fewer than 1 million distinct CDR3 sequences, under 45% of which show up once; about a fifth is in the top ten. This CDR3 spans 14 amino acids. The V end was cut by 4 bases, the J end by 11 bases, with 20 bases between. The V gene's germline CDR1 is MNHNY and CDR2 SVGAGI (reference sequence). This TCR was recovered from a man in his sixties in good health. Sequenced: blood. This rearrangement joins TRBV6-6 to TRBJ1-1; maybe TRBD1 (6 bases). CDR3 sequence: CASSSRDITPEAFF. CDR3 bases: TGTGCCAGCAGTTCCCGGGACATCACTCCGGAGGCTTTCTTT.